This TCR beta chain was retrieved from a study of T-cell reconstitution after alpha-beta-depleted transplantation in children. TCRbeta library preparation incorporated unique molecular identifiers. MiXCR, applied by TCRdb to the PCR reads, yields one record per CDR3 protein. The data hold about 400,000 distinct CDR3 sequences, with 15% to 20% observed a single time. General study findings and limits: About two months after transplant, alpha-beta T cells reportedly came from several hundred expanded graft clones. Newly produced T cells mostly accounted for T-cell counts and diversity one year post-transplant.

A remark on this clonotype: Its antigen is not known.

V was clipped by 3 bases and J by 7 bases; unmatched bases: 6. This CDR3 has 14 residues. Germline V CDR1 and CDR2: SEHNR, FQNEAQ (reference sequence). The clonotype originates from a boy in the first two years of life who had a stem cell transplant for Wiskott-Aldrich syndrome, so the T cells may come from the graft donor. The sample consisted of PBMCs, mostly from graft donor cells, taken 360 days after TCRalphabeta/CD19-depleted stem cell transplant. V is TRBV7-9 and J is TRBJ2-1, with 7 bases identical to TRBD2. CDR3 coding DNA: TGTGCCAGCAGCTTGCGGGAGCGCGATAATGAGCAGTTCTTC. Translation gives CASSLRERDNEQFF.